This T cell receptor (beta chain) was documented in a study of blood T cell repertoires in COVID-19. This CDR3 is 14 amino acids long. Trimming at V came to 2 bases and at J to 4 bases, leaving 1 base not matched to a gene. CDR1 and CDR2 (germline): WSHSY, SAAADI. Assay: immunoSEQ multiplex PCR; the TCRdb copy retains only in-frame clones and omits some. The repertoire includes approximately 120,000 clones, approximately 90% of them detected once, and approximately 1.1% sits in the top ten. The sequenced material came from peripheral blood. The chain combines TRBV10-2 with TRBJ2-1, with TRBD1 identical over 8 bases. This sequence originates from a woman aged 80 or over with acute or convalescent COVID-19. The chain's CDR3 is CASSERTGYNEQFF. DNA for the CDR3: TGCGCCAGCAGTGAGCGGACAGGGTACAATGAGCAGTTCTTC.